These T cell receptor beta chains were read from a single sample in a study of control samples from healthy donors and cancer patients. Assay used: immunoSEQ multiplex PCR; TCRdb lists only in-frame clones, some missing. This sample carries 150,000 or so clones, about 94% of them seen once, and the ten largest clones take about 5.6%. The material sequenced was blood. These receptors were collected from a man aged 40-55 years in good health. CDR3s include the opening cysteine and the closing phenylalanine or tryptophan. The D gene is left open where the match is weak. Expanded clones get a size class; other rows say once, few or many, or leave the size out.

CDR3aa	CDR3nt	v_gene	j_gene	abundance	d_gene
CASSEGQTYNEQFF	TGCGCCAGCAGCGAGGGACAGACATACAATGAGCAGTTCTTC	TRBV5-1	TRBJ2-1	-	TRBD1
CASRDRGLVNTGELFF	TGTGCCAGCCGTGACAGGGGGCTCGTAAACACCGGGGAGCTGTTTTTT	TRBV6-1	TRBJ2-2	-	TRBD1
CASSLSGGAQPQHF	TGTGCCAGCAGCTTGTCCGGGGGCGCTCAGCCCCAGCATTTT	TRBV5-6	TRBJ1-5	once	-
CASSVGYNSYEQYF	TGTGCCAGCAGCGTTGGCTACAACTCCTACGAGCAGTACTTC	TRBV9	TRBJ2-7	few	-
CASNQGSQGEAFF	TGTGCCAGTAACCAGGGGTCCCAAGGTGAAGCTTTCTTT	TRBV19	TRBJ1-1	-	-
CASSIQGGTYGYTF	TGTGCCAGTAGTATACAGGGGGGTACCTATGGCTACACCTTC	TRBV19	TRBJ1-2	-	TRBD1
CASSQDPGAQYF	TGTGCCAGCAGCCAAGATCCGGGGGCCCAGTACTTC	TRBV14	TRBJ2-5	-	-
CATTTSGGHGGELFF	TGTGCCACCACCACTAGCGGGGGGCACGGCGGGGAGCTGTTTTTT	TRBV10-3	TRBJ2-2	few	TRBD2
CASSLGASGGWDEQFF	TGTGCCAGCAGTTTAGGTGCTAGCGGGGGCTGGGATGAGCAGTTCTTC	TRBV28	TRBJ2-1	-	TRBD2
CASSQGVISVGEQFF	TGTGCCAGCAGCCAAGGAGTGATTAGCGTCGGTGAGCAGTTCTTC	TRBV14	TRBJ2-1	-	-
CASSVDRVVRDPLHF	TGTGCCAGCAGCGTTGACAGGGTAGTACGTGATCCCCTCCACTTT	TRBV6-5	TRBJ1-6	-	TRBD1
CASSSYRDRDRDTQYF	TGTGCCAGTAGTTCTTACCGGGACAGGGATAGAGATACGCAGTATTTT	TRBV19	TRBJ2-3	once	TRBD1
CASSFRLGRTDTQYF	TGTGCCAGCAGTTTCCGACTTGGTAGGACAGATACGCAGTATTTT	TRBV28	TRBJ2-3	-	-
CASSQRTDLGGGQYF	TGTGCCAGCAGCCAGAGGACGGACCTCGGAGGGGGACAGTACTTC	TRBV14	TRBJ2-7	-	-
CASSPDRANYGYTF	TGTGCCAGCAGCCCGGACAGGGCTAACTATGGCTACACCTTC	TRBV7-9	TRBJ1-2	-	TRBD1
CAEGRTYNSPLHF	TGTGCCGAGGGTCGCACCTATAATTCACCCCTCCACTTT	TRBV6-1	TRBJ1-6	-	-
CASSGYTGGSSYEQYF	TGTGCCAGCAGCGGTTACACAGGGGGCAGCTCCTACGAGCAGTACTTC	TRBV7-8	TRBJ2-7	-	TRBD1
CASSIQGVDGKLFF	TGTGCCAGCAGTATACAGGGTGTAGATGGAAAACTGTTTTTT	TRBV6-5	TRBJ1-4	-	-
CASSISSGTAEKLFF	TGTGCCAGTAGTATTAGTTCGGGGACTGCTGAAAAACTGTTTTTT	TRBV19	TRBJ1-4	-	-
CATSEHGQGNQPQHF	TGTGCCACCAGTGAGCATGGACAGGGCAATCAGCCCCAGCATTTT	TRBV24-1	TRBJ1-5	-	TRBD1
CASSPTSGGASYNEQFF	TGTGCCAGCTCGCCCACTAGCGGGGGGGCCTCCTACAATGAGCAGTTCTTC	TRBV18	TRBJ2-1	-	TRBD2
CASSGPGNTIYF	TGTGCCAGTAGTGGACCTGGAAACACCATATATTTT	TRBV19	TRBJ1-3	-	-
CASSLEGNTEAFF	TGCGCCAGCAGCTTGGAGGGGAACACTGAAGCTTTCTTT	TRBV5-1	TRBJ1-1	-	-